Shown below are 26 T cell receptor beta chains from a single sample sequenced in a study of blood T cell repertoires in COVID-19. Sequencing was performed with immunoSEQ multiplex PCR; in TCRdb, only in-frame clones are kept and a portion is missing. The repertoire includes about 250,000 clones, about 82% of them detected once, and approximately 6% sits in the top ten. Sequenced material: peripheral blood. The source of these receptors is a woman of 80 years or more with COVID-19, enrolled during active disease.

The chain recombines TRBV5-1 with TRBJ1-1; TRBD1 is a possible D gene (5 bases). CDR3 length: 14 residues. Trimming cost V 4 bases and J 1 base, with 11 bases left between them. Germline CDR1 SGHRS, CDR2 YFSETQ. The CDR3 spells CASSATVQNTEAFF. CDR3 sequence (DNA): TGCGCCAGCAGCGCGACAGTTCAGAACACTGAAGCTTTCTTT.

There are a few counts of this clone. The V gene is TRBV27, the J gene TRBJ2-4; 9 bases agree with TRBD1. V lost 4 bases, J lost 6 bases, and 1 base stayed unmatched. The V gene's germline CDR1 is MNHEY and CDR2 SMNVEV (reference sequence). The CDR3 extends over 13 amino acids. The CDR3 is CASSSQGANIQYF. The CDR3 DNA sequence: TGTGCCAGCAGTTCACAGGGGGCAAACATTCAGTACTTC.

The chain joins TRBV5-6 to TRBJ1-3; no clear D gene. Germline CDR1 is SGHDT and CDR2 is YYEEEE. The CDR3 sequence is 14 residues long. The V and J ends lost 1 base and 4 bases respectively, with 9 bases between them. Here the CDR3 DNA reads TGTGCCAGCAGCTTGTGGCAGTTAGGAAACACCATATATTTT. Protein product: CASSLWQLGNTIYF.

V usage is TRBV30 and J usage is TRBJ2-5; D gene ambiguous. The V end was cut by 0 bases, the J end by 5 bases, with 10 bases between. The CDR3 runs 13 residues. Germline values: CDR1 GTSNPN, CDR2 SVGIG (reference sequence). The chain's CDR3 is CAWSVRSWETQYF. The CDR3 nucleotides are TGTGCCTGGAGTGTGAGGAGCTGGGAGACCCAGTACTTC.

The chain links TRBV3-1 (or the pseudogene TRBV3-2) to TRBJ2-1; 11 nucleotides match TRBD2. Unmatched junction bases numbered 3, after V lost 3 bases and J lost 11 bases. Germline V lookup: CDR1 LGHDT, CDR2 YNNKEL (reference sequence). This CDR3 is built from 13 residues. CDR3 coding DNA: TGTGCCAGCAGCCAGGGACTAGCGGCTAAGCAGTTCTTC. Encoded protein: CASSQGLAAKQFF.

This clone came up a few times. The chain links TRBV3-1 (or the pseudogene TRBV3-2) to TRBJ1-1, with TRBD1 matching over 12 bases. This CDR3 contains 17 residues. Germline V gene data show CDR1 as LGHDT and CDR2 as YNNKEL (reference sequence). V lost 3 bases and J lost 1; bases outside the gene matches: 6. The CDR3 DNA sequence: TGTGCCAGCAGCCAGGGACAGGGGGCGCTAAGGAACACTGAAGCTTTCTTT. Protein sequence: CASSQGQGALRNTEAFF.

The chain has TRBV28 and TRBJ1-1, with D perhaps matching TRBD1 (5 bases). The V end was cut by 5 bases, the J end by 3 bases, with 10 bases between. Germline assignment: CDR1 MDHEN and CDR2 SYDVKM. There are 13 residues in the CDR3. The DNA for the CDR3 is TGTGCCAGCAGTCTAATACAGGACACTGAAGCTTTCTTT. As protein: CASSLIQDTEAFF.

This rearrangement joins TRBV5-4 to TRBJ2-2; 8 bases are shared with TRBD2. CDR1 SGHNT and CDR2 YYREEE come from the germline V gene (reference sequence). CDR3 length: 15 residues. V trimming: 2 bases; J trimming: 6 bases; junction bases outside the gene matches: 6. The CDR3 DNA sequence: TGTGCCAGCAGCTTACGGGGGGGGGCCCCCGGGGAGCTGTTTTTT. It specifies CASSLRGGAPGELFF.

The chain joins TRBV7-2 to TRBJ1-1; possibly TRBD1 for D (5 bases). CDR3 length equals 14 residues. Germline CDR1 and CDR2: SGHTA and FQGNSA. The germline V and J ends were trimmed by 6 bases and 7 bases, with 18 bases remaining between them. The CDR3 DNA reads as TGTGCCAGCAGTCAGGGCCAACTTAGCCTTGAAGCTTTCTTT. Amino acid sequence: CASSQGQLSLEAFF.

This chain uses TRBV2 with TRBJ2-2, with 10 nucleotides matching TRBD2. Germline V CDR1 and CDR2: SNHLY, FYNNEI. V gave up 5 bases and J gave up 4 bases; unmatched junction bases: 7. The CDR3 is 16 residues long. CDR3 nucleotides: TGTGCCAGCAGTTCAGCGGGGGGGCGTGGCACCGGGGAGCTGTTTTTT. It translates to CASSSAGGRGTGELFF.

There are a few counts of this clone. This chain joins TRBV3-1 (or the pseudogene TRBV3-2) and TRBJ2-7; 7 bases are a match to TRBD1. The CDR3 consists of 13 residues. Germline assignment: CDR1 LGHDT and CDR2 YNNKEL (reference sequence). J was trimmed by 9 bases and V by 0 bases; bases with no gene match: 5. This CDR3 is CASSQDRTGRQYV. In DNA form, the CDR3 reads TGTGCCAGCAGCCAAGACCGGACAGGAAGGCAGTACGTC.

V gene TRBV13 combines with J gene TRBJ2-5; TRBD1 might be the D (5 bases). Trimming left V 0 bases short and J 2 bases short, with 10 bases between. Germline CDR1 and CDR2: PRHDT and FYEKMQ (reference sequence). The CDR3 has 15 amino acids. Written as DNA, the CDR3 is TGTGCCAGCAGCTTAGGCCCAGGGCGGCAAGAGACCCAGTACTTC. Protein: CASSLGPGRQETQYF.

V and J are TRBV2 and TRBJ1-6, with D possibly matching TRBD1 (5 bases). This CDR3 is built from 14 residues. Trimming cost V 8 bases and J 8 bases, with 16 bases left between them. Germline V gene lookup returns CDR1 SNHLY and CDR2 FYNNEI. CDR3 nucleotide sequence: TGTGCCAGCGGGGGACTCACTAGGGATTCACCCCTCCACTTT. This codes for CASGGLTRDSPLHF.

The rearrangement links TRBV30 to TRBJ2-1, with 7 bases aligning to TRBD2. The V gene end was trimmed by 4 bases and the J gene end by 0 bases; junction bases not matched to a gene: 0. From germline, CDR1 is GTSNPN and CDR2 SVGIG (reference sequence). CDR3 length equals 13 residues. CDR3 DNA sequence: TGTGCCTGGACGGGGGGCTCCTACAATGAGCAGTTCTTC. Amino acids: CAWTGGSYNEQFF. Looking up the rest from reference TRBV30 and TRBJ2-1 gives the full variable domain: SQTIHQWPATLVQPVGSPLSLECTVEGTSNPNLYWYRQAAGRGLQLLFYSVGIGQISSEVPQNLSASRPQDRQFILSSKKLLLSDSGFYLCAWTGGSYNEQFFGPGTRLTVL.

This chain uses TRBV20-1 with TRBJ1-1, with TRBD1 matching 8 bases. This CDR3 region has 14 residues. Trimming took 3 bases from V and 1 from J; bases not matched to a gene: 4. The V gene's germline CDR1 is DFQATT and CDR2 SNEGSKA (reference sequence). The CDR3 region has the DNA TGCAGTGCTAGTCAGGGGGCAGGGAACACTGAAGCTTTCTTT. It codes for CSASQGAGNTEAFF.

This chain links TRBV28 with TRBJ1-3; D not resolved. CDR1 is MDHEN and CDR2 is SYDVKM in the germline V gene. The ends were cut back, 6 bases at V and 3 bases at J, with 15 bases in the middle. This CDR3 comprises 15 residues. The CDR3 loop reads CASSGARAGGNTIYF. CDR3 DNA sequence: TGTGCCAGCAGCGGCGCGAGGGCGGGTGGAAACACCATATATTTT.

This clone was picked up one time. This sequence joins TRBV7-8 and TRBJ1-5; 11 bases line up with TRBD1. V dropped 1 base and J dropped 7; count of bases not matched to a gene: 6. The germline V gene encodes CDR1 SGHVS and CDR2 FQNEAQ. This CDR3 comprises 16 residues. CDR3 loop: CASSLGTGGAGQPQHF. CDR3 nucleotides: TGTGCCAGCAGCTTAGGGACAGGGGGCGCTGGCCAGCCCCAGCATTTT.

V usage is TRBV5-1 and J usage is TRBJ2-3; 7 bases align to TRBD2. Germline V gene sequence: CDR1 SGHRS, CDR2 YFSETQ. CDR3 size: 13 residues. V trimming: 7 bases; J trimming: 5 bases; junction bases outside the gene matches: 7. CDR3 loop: CASGGEKGDTQYF. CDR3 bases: TGCGCCAGCGGGGGGGAGAAGGGAGATACGCAGTATTTT.

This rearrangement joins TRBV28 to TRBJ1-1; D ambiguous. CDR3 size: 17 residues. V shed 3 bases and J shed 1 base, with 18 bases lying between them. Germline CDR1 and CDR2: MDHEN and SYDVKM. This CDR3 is CASSFSNWATQNTEAFF. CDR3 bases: TGTGCCAGCAGTTTTAGTAATTGGGCAACTCAGAACACTGAAGCTTTCTTT. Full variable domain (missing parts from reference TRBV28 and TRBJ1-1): DVKVTQSSRYLVKRTGEKVFLECVQDMDHENMFWYRQDPGLGLRLIYFSYDVKMKEKGDIPEGYSVSREKKERFSLILESASTNQTSMYLCASSFSNWATQNTEAFFGQGTRLTVV.

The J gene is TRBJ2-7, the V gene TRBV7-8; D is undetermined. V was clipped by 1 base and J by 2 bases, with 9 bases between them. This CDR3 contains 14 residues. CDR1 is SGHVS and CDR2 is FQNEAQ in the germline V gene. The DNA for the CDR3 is TGTGCCAGCAGCTTAGAGAATACACCCTACGAGCAGTACTTC. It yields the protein CASSLENTPYEQYF.

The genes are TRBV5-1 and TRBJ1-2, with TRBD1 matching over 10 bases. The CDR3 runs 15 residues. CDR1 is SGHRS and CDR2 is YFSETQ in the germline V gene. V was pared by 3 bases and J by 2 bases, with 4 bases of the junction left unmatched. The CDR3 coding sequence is TGCGCCAGCAGCTCCGGACAGGGGGGGAACTATGGCTACACCTTC. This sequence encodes CASSSGQGGNYGYTF.

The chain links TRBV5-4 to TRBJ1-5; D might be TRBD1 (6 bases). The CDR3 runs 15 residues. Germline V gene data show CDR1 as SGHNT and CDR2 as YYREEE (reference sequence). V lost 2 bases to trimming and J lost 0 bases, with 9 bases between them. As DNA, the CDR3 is TGTGCCAGCAGCTTTGGGGGCGGTAGCAATCAGCCCCAGCATTTT. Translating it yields CASSFGGGSNQPQHF.

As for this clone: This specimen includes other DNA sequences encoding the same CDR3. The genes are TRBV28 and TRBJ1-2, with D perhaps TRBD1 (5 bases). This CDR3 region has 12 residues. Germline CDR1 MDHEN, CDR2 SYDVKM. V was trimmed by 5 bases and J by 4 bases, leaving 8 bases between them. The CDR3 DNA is TGTGCCAGCAGTCCCGACAGCTATGGCTACACCTTC. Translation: CASSPDSYGYTF.

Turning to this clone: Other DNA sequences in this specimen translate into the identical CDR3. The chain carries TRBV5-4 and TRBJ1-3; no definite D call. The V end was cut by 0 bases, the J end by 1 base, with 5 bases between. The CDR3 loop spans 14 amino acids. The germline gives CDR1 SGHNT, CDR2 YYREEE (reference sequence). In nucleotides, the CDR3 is TGTGCCAGCAGCTTGGGAGGATCTGGAAACACCATATATTTT. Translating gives CASSLGGSGNTIYF.

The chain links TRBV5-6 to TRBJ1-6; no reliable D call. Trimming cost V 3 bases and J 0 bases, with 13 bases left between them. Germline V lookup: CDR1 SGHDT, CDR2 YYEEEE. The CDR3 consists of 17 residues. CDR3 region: CASSYFLGSSYNSPLHF. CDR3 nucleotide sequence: TGTGCCAGCAGCTACTTCCTTGGTAGCTCCTATAATTCACCCCTCCACTTT.

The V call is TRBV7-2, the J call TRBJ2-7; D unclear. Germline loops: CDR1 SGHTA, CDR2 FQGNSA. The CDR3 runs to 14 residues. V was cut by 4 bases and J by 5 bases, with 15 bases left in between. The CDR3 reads CASSSSTLQDEQYF. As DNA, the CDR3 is TGTGCCAGCAGCTCCTCGACCCTGCAGGACGAGCAGTACTTC.